The entry below gives a single TCR beta chain sequence along with its context. Antigen specificity is unknown. This sample was taken from a study of shared clonotypes between healthy human individuals. The donor population consisted of healthy HIV-negative adults with no recent acute infections or vaccinations. From germline, CDR1 is LNHDA and CDR2 SQIVND (reference sequence). The ends lost 2 bases at V and 4 bases at J; junction bases unmatched: 12. CDR3 length: 18 amino acids. The authors split each subset's genomic DNA evenly across several immunoSEQ plates. Some clones are missing from TCRdb's copy, which holds only in-frame ones; the method was immunoSEQ multiplex PCR. The table has over a million clones, 65% to 75% seen once. The study's findings and limits: Non-shared clonotypes were found to have lower generation probabilities than the clonotypes that were shared by all four of the sorted-subset donors.

The receptor's source is a man younger than 30 in good health. This chain connects TRBV19 to TRBJ2-4; 9 nucleotides agree with TRBD1. Material: memory CD4+ T cells sorted from blood. Subset given: CD45RA-negative fraction. The DNA of the CDR3 is TGTGCCAGTAGTATAACGGGACAGGGCCCAGCATGGAAAAACATTCAGTACTTC. Translating it yields CASSITGQGPAWKNIQYF.